The 17 T cell receptor beta chains in this list originate from one sample, sequenced in a study of blood T cell repertoires in COVID-19. TCRdb keeps only in-frame clones here, not all; method: immunoSEQ multiplex PCR. There are around 110,000 clones in the sample; 84% occur only once, and around 4.2% lies in the top ten. The sequencing input was PBMCs or T cells enriched from blood (not recorded which). Every receptor here comes from a woman in her thirties who had recovered from COVID-19.

This clone was recorded only once. J is TRBJ1-1 and V is TRBV5-1, with D possibly TRBD1 on 6 matching bases. The CDR3 runs 13 residues. Germline assignment: CDR1 SGHRS and CDR2 YFSETQ. Trimming cost V 4 bases and J 8 bases, with 15 bases left between them. CDR3 residues: CASSEFRGFEAFF. The CDR3 DNA follows: TGCGCCAGCAGCGAATTCAGGGGATTCGAAGCTTTCTTT.

This clone has just a few counts. The V and J genes are TRBV7-9 and TRBJ2-7, with TRBD1 matching over 9 bases. J lost 6 bases, V lost 5 bases, and 11 bases had no gene match. This CDR3 spans 15 amino acids. Germline V CDR1 and CDR2: SEHNR, FQNEAQ (reference sequence). CDR3 loop: CASSRSGQGSIEQYF. Here the CDR3 DNA reads TGTGCCAGCAGCCGATCGGGACAGGGATCGATCGAGCAGTACTTC.

The chain has TRBV5-1 and TRBJ1-1; the D is unclear. CDR3 length: 16 residues. V shed 1 base and J shed 0 bases, with 13 bases lying between them. CDR1 SGHRS and CDR2 YFSETQ come from the germline V gene. CDR3 residues: CASSLSVSMMNTEAFF. DNA for the CDR3: TGCGCCAGCAGCTTGAGCGTCAGTATGATGAACACTGAAGCTTTCTTT.

The chain couples TRBV21-1 to TRBJ2-7; the DNA was not used to check the table's D call, TRBD1. TRBV21-1 is described as a pseudogene. The CDR3 covers 14 residues. The CDR3, as DNA: TGTGCCAGCACTCCGGGACAGCGCTCCTACGAGCAGTACTTC. Its protein is CASTPGQRSYEQYF.

This chain connects TRBV3-1 (or the pseudogene TRBV3-2) to TRBJ1-2; 7 nucleotides align to TRBD1. V dropped 1 base and J dropped 4; count of bases not matched to a gene: 3. Germline V lookup: CDR1 LGHDT, CDR2 YNNKEL (reference sequence). The CDR3 is made up of 14 amino acids. CDR3 residues: CASSQGGQIYGYTF. CDR3 coding DNA: TGTGCCAGCAGCCAAGGGGGACAGATCTATGGCTACACCTTC.

The CDR3 region is CASSTDSSGGWGKLFF. CDR3 nucleotides: TGTGCCAGCAGCACCGACAGTTCTGGGGGGTGGGGAAAACTGTTTTTT. The V gene is TRBV5-5, the J gene TRBJ1-4; D perhaps matches TRBD1 (5 bases). Between the trimmed V and J ends, which lost 4 bases and 10 bases, there was a span of 23 bases. This CDR3 has 16 amino acids. CDR1 and CDR2 from the germline V gene are SGHKS and YYEKEE (reference sequence).

This clone was detected once. J is TRBJ1-4 and V is TRBV5-1; 9 positions match TRBD1. Unmatched junction bases numbered 7, after V lost 4 bases and J lost 3 bases. Germline lookup yields CDR1 SGHRS and CDR2 YFSETQ. CDR3 length equals 16 residues. Here the CDR3 DNA reads TGCGCCAGCAGCCTGAGACAGGGGGGATCTAATGAAAAACTGTTTTTT. Residues: CASSLRQGGSNEKLFF.

The rearrangement joins TRBV28 to TRBJ2-7; tentatively, D is TRBD2 (7 bases). The V end was cut by 7 bases, the J end by 6 bases, with 22 bases between. The germline V gene encodes CDR1 MDHEN and CDR2 SYDVKM. The CDR3 is 15 amino acids. CDR3 protein: CASISGGGGEREQYF. In DNA form, the CDR3 reads TGTGCCAGCATTTCCGGAGGGGGAGGGGAACGCGAGCAGTACTTC.

This clone has just one count. The chain uses TRBV7-8 and TRBJ1-4; weak D call: TRBD1 (6 bases). V was shortened by 5 bases and J by 3 bases, with 16 bases between the two germline ends. CDR1 and CDR2 from the germline V gene are SGHVS and FQNEAQ. The CDR3 consists of 16 residues. CDR3 DNA: TGTGCCAGCAGCATCTCAGCGAACAGGGCTAATGAAAAACTGTTTTTT. Translated, it gives CASSISANRANEKLFF.

This chain uses TRBV4-1 with TRBJ1-2; tentative D call: TRBD1 (6 bases). Germline V lookup: CDR1 MGHRA, CDR2 YSYEKL. Trimming took off 1 base at V and 4 bases at J, with 13 bases between the two ends. This CDR3 spans 15 amino acids. The CDR3 region has the DNA TGCGCCAGCAGCCAAGCTGCAGGGGTAGGCTATGGCTACACCTTC. This codes for CASSQAAGVGYGYTF.

This chain joins TRBV19 and TRBJ2-4; 8 bases match TRBD1. V was pared by 5 bases and J by 10 bases, with 10 bases of the junction left unmatched. The CDR3 covers 14 residues. Germline lookup yields CDR1 LNHDA and CDR2 SQIVND (reference sequence). Written as DNA, the CDR3 is TGTGCCAGTAGTCCGACCGGGACAGGAGCGATTCAGTACTTC. Its translation: CASSPTGTGAIQYF.

The chain couples TRBV11-3 to TRBJ2-7, with 7 bases lining up with TRBD1. CDR1 and CDR2 from the germline V gene are SGHNT and YENEEA. The CDR3 covers 14 residues. Trimming took 5 bases from V and 2 from J; bases not matched to a gene: 6. CDR3 nucleotide sequence: TGTGCCAGCAGCCGAGGGGGCGACGCCTACGAGCAGTACTTC. Protein product: CASSRGGDAYEQYF.

The J gene is TRBJ2-5, the V gene TRBV28; TRBD1 matches 11 bases. Per the germline V gene, CDR1 is MDHEN and CDR2 is SYDVKM. The V and J ends lost 5 bases and 7 bases, in that order; junction bases with no gene match: 9. The CDR3 is made up of 15 amino acids. CDR3 nucleotide sequence: TGTGCCAGCAGTCCACGGACAGGGGGCCGTGTGACCCAGTACTTC. Amino acid sequence: CASSPRTGGRVTQYF. The full variable domain, completed using reference TRBV28 and TRBJ2-5, is DVKVTQSSRYLVKRTGEKVFLECVQDMDHENMFWYRQDPGLGLRLIYFSYDVKMKEKGDIPEGYSVSREKKERFSLILESASTNQTSMYLCASSPRTGGRVTQYFGPGTRLLVL.

This clone has just one count. V gene TRBV25-1 combines with J gene TRBJ2-3; 11 bases are a match to TRBD1. V was clipped by 2 bases and J by 3 bases; unmatched bases: 4. The germline CDR1 and CDR2 sequences are MGHDK and SYGVNS. There are 16 residues in the CDR3. The CDR3 nucleotides are TGTGCCAGCAGTGAAAGGACAGGGGGCTTAACAGATACGCAGTATTTT. Protein: CASSERTGGLTDTQYF. Drawing the rest from reference TRBV25-1 and TRBJ2-3, the complete variable domain is EADIYQTPRYLVIGTGKKITLECSQTMGHDKMYWYQQDPGMELHLIHYSYGVNSTEKGDLSSESTVSRIRTEHFPLTLESARPSHTSQYLCASSERTGGLTDTQYFGPGTRLTVL.

The rearrangement joins TRBV30 to TRBJ1-2, with a tentative D call TRBD1 (6 bases). The CDR3 covers 13 residues. The germline gives CDR1 GTSNPN, CDR2 SVGIG (reference sequence). Between the trimmed V and J ends, which lost 0 bases and 4 bases, there was a span of 9 bases. CDR3 residues: CAWSVGGAYGYTF. The CDR3 bases are TGTGCCTGGAGTGTAGGGGGGGCCTATGGCTACACCTTC.

The rearrangement uses TRBV7-9 and TRBJ2-1; TRBD2 agrees at 12 bases. The V gene's germline CDR1 is SEHNR and CDR2 FQNEAQ (reference sequence). The ends lost 5 bases at V and 8 bases at J; junction bases unmatched: 19. This CDR3 has 19 residues. CDR3 residues: CASSPLRSSLAGGAYEQFF. The CDR3 DNA reads as TGTGCCAGCAGCCCTCTCCGAAGTAGTCTAGCGGGAGGGGCCTATGAGCAGTTCTTC. Looking up the rest from reference TRBV7-9 and TRBJ2-1 gives the full variable domain: DTGVSQNPRHKITKRGQNVTFRCDPISEHNRLYWYRQTLGQGPEFLTYFQNEAQLEKSRLLSDRFSAERPKGSFSTLEIQRTEQGDSAMYLCASSPLRSSLAGGAYEQFFGPGTRLTVL.

V is TRBV5-1 and J is TRBJ1-1, with 8 bases lining up with TRBD1. The length of the CDR3 is 15 residues. The germline CDR1 and CDR2 sequences are SGHRS and YFSETQ. With 4 bases clipped from V and 2 bases from J, the junction kept 7 bases outside the gene matches. CDR3 DNA sequence: TGCGCCAGCAGCCCATACAGGGGGGTTAACACTGAAGCTTTCTTT. This codes for CASSPYRGVNTEAFF.